This T cell receptor beta chain came from a study of T cells in Graves' hyperthyroidism and ophthalmopathy. Overall study context: Prior to any treatment, at the point of initial diagnosis, peripheral blood was collected.

In this sample, this clonotype turned up many times. The CDR3 sequence is 14 residues long. Trimming at V came to 5 bases and at J to 3 bases, leaving 6 bases not matched to a gene. Per the germline V gene, CDR1 is SGHTA and CDR2 is FQGNSA. 10 ml of fresh peripheral blood supplied the PBMCs. RNA transcripts yielded amplified TCR beta CDR3 regions. The study used the HTBI primer set for a first-round RT-PCR of the TCR CDR3. TCRdb processed the multiplex PCR reads anew with MiXCR; each CDR3 protein has one entry. There are approximately 400,000 distinct CDR3 sequences in the sample; around 13% occur only once, and less than 20% lies in the top ten.

Sequenced input: blood. This clonotype was sampled from a woman aged 25-40 years with Graves' ophthalmopathy. The chain recombines TRBV7-2 with TRBJ2-5, with 7 nucleotides matching TRBD1. CDR3 nucleotides: TGTGCCAGCAGCCTCGACAGGGAAAAAGAGACCCAGTACTTC. Translating gives CASSLDREKETQYF.